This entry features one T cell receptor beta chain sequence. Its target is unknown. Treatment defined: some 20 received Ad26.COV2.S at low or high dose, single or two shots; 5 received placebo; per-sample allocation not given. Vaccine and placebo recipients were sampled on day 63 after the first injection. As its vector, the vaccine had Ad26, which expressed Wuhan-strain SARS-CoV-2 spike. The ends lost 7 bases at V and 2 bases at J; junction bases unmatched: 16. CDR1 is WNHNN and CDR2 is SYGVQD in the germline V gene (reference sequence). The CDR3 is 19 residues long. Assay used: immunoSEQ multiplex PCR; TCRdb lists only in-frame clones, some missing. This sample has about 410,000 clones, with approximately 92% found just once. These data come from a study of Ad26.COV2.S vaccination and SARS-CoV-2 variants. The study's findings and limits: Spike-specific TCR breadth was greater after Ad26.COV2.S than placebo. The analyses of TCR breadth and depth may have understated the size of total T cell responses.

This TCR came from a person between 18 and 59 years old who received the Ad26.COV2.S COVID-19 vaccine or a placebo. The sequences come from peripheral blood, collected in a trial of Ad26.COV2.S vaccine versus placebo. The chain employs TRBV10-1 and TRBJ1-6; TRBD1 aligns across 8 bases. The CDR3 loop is CASIDRGPFFGPYNSPLHF. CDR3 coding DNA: TGCGCCAGCATCGACAGGGGACCTTTCTTCGGGCCCTATAATTCACCCCTCCACTTT.